One sample yielded the 13 T cell receptor beta chains listed below, sequenced in a study of blood T cell repertoires in COVID-19 (dated by TCRdb to the early 2020s). Library construction relied on the immunoSEQ multiplex PCR assay. This immuneACCESS table, as held by TCRdb, lists in-frame sequences with V and J called but not all clones. Of the missing ones, under half trace to an unresolved V gene in checked studies; the others have no known cause. In all, the sample holds 100,000 to 150,000 clones, and around 85% of those were seen once. The ten biggest clones cover about 18% of the sample. Sequenced input: peripheral blood. The receptors were sampled from a man aged 25 to 40 with COVID-19, enrolled during active disease.

This clone was seen only a few times. This chain uses TRBV7-2 with TRBJ1-1; D unresolved. Between the trimmed V and J ends, which lost 4 bases and 2 bases, there was a span of 11 bases. CDR3 length: 14 residues. Germline V gene lookup returns CDR1 SGHTA and CDR2 FQGNSA. The DNA for the CDR3 is TGTGCCAGCAGCTCTAGGACGGGAAACACTGAAGCTTTCTTT. This encodes CASSSRTGNTEAFF.

The chain has TRBV25-1 and TRBJ2-2, with 7 nucleotides matching TRBD2. The CDR3 contains 16 residues. The junction had 3 bases not matched to a gene; V was cut back by 1 base and J by 1 base. Looked up from germline, CDR1 is MGHDK and CDR2 is SYGVNS. The CDR3 region is CASSELPSGNTGELFF. The CDR3, as DNA: TGTGCCAGCAGTGAATTGCCTAGCGGGAACACCGGGGAGCTGTTTTTT.

This chain uses TRBV6-5 with TRBJ1-5; TRBD1 aligns across 7 bases. The trim removed 10 bases at V and 5 bases at J, leaving 8 bases unmatched. The CDR3 has 13 amino acids. CDR1 is MNHEY and CDR2 is SVGAGI in the germline V gene. CDR3 loop: CAMSTGTDQPQHF. The CDR3 DNA is TGTGCCATGTCGACAGGGACTGATCAGCCCCAGCATTTT.

This chain connects TRBV11-3 to TRBJ2-7; D gene uncertain. This CDR3 is 16 amino acids long. V lost 5 bases, J lost 0 bases, and 17 bases lay in between. Germline CDR1 and CDR2: SGHNT and YENEEA. CDR3 coding DNA: TGTGCCAGCAGCACCCGCCGGCGACTCCACTCCTACGAGCAGTACTTC. It translates to CASSTRRRLHSYEQYF.

By share of the sample, this clone is medium-sized (0.01 to 0.1%). This chain uses TRBV21-1 with TRBJ2-7; the table gives TRBD2 as D, unverified against the DNA. TRBV21-1 is a listed pseudogene. The CDR3 has 15 amino acids. The CDR3 protein is CASSKSVSHNNEQYF. DNA for the CDR3: TGTGCCAGCAGCAAAAGCGTCAGTCACAATAACGAGCAGTACTTC.

V is TRBV6-5 and J is TRBJ1-2; TRBD1 might be the D (6 bases). The CDR3 has 12 amino acids. Germline CDR1 reads MNHEY; CDR2 reads SVGAGI. Trimming removed 8 bases from V and 8 bases from J, with 15 bases in between. Written as DNA, the CDR3 is TGTGCCAGCCTAACACAACAGGGAGGCTACACCTTC. This sequence encodes CASLTQQGGYTF.

The sample holds a few counts of this clone. CDR3 nucleotides: TGTGCCAGTAGTATAGCGGACAGCCCGAACACTGAAGCTTTCTTT. This gives the protein CASSIADSPNTEAFF. The gene calls are TRBV19 and TRBJ1-1, with a tentative D call TRBD1 (6 bases). Germline V CDR1 and CDR2: LNHDA, SQIVND (reference sequence). Deletions cut 1 base from V and 1 base from J, with 10 bases between. The CDR3 is 15 residues long. Variable domain in full (rest from reference TRBV19 and TRBJ1-1): DGGITQSPKYLFRKEGQNVTLSCEQNLNHDAMYWYRQDPGQGLRLIYYSQIVNDFQKGDIAEGYSVSREKKESFPLTVTSAQKNPTAFYLCASSIADSPNTEAFFGQGTRLTVV.

The chain is built from TRBV5-4 and TRBJ2-2, with D perhaps TRBD2 (6 bases). The germline CDR1 and CDR2 sequences are SGHNT and YYREEE (reference sequence). The CDR3 loop spans 15 amino acids. V was clipped by 0 bases and J by 2 bases, with 8 bases between them. The CDR3 bases are TGTGCCAGCAGCTTGGAACTAGCAAACACCGGGGAGCTGTTTTTT. It specifies CASSLELANTGELFF.

This chain connects TRBV10-3 to TRBJ1-6; 7 bases align to TRBD1. The CDR3 length is 13 residues. Germline V gene sequence: CDR1 ENHRY, CDR2 SYGVKD. J lost 10 bases, V lost 3 bases, and 3 bases had no gene match. The CDR3 region has the DNA TGTGCCATCAGTGACCTACAGGGGTCACCCCTCCACTTT. Residues: CAISDLQGSPLHF.

The V and J genes are TRBV4-3 and TRBJ1-2; D is ambiguous. The germline gives CDR1 LGHNA, CDR2 YSLEER. The CDR3 consists of 15 residues. V lost 0 bases, J lost 7 bases, and 15 bases lay in between. The CDR3 loop is CASSQDPASRGGYTF. DNA for the CDR3: TGCGCCAGCAGCCAAGACCCCGCCAGCCGGGGTGGCTACACCTTC.

The chain uses TRBV28 and TRBJ2-7, with TRBD1 identical over 7 bases. Germline V gene data show CDR1 as MDHEN and CDR2 as SYDVKM. V lost 5 bases, J lost 6 bases, and 16 bases stayed unmatched. The CDR3 contains 16 residues. The CDR3 reads CASSGSSSGGRGEQYF. DNA for the CDR3: TGTGCCAGCAGTGGGTCCTCGTCAGGGGGTCGAGGCGAGCAGTACTTC.

The chain carries TRBV13 and TRBJ2-5; D is unresolved. The CDR3 runs 15 residues. V lost 5 bases and J lost 2, with 15 bases in between. Per germline, CDR1 PRHDT and CDR2 FYEKMQ (reference sequence). CDR3 in amino acids: CASSPLVQQQETQYF. CDR3 DNA sequence: TGTGCCAGCAGCCCTCTCGTACAGCAACAAGAGACCCAGTACTTC.

Here the CDR3 DNA reads TGCGCCAGCAGCCAGATACCGGGACAGGGAGTAGTGGGCAATCAGCCCCAGCATTTT. Its protein product is CASSQIPGQGVVGNQPQHF. The V gene is TRBV4-1, the J gene TRBJ1-5; 9 bases are a match to TRBD1. The CDR3 loop spans 19 amino acids. V gave up 3 bases and J gave up 2 bases; unmatched junction bases: 14. Germline V CDR1 and CDR2: MGHRA, YSYEKL.